The sample holds a few counts of the clone carrying this T cell receptor beta chain. Germline lookup yields CDR1 LGHNA and CDR2 YSLEER. The CDR3 totals 13 residues. V shed 8 bases, J shed 8 bases, and the junction held 8 bases outside the gene matches. This specimen comes from a study of somatic mutations in cytotoxic T cells in rheumatoid arthritis. For the study at large: Several of the V beta antibody-stained T-cell populations were flow-sorted at nearly 100% purity; V beta1+ cells were among them and were sequenced for TCRB.

Repertoires were generated with immunoSEQ multiplex PCR, while TCRdb's copy carries only in-frame clones and drops some. The sample lists around 20,000 clones, roughly 65% occurring once. The sample taken for sequencing was CD8+ T cells sorted from blood. The clonotype was recovered from an adult with rheumatoid arthritis. The rearrangement joins TRBV4-3 to TRBJ2-1; 8 nucleotides match TRBD2. The CDR3 sequence is CASAVGLGYEQFF. The CDR3 DNA reads TGCGCCAGCGCGGTGGGACTAGGCTATGAGCAGTTCTTC.